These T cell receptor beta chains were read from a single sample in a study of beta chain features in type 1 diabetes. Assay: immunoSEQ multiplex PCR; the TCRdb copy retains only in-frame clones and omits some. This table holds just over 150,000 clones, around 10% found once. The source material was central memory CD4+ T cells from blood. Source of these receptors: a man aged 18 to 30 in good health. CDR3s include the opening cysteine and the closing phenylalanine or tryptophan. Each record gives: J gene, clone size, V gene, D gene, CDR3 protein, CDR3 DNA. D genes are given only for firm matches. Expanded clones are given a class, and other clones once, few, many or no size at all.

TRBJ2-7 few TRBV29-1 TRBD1 CSVLTGTGSYEQYF TGCAGCGTACTGACAGGGACGGGTTCCTACGAGCAGTACTTC
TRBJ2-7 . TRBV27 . CASSFKEGSEQYF TGTGCCAGCAGTTTTAAGGAAGGGTCTGAGCAGTACTTC
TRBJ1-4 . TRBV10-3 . CAISDPGRDEKLFF TGTGCCATCAGTGATCCGGGGCGGGATGAAAAACTGTTTTTT
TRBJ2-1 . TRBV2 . CASSEIDEQFF TGTGCCAGCAGTGAAATAGATGAGCAGTTCTTC
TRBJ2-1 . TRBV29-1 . CSGGNNEQFF TGCAGCGGTGGGAACAATGAGCAGTTCTTC
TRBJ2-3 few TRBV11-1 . CASSPFSDTQYF TGTGCCAGCAGCCCGTTTTCTGATACGCAGTATTTT
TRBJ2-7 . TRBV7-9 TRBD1 CASSHRGHEQYF TGTGCCAGCAGTCACAGGGGGCACGAGCAGTACTTC
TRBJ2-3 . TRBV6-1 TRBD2 CASNGLAGGNTQYF TGTGCCAGCAACGGACTAGCGGGAGGAAATACGCAGTATTTT
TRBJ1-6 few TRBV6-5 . CASRARGGNSPLHF TGTGCCAGCAGGGCCAGGGGAGGGAATTCACCCCTCCACTTT
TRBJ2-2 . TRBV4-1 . CASSQEGVSGELFF TGCGCCAGCAGCCAAGAGGGGGTATCGGGGGAGCTGTTTTTT
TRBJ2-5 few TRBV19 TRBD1 CASRGPQGPQETQYF TGTGCCAGTAGGGGACCACAGGGGCCCCAAGAGACCCAGTACTTC
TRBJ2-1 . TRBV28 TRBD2 CASSPGGTSVGNEQFF TGTGCCAGCAGTCCGGGTGGGACTAGCGTTGGCAATGAGCAGTTCTTC
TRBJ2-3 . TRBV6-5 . CASSYGRTPTADTQYF TGTGCCAGCAGTTACGGGCGGACACCTACCGCAGATACGCAGTATTTT
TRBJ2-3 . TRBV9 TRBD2 CASSVGSLAGGLDTQYF TGTGCCAGCAGCGTAGGGTCCCTAGCGGGAGGGTTAGATACGCAGTATTTT
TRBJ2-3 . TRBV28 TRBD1 CASSRDRVADTQYF TGTGCCAGCAGCCGGGACAGGGTAGCAGATACGCAGTATTTT
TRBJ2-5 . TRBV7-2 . CASSSQGRWETQYF TGTGCCAGCAGTTCACAGGGGAGGTGGGAGACCCAGTACTTC
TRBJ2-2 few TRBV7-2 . CAEMRRGPGELFF TGTGCCGAAATGAGGAGGGGACCCGGGGAGCTGTTTTTT
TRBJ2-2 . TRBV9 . CASSSRPKNTGELFF TGTGCCAGCAGCTCCCGACCGAAGAACACCGGGGAGCTGTTTTTT
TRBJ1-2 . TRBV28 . CASSLSSGNGYTF TGTGCCAGCAGTTTATCTTCAGGGAATGGCTACACCTTC
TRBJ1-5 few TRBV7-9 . CASGHGDNQPQHF TGTGCCAGCGGACATGGGGATAATCAGCCCCAGCATTTT
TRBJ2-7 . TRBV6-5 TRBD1 CASSRDRGSSYEQYF TGTGCCAGCAGCCGGGACAGGGGGAGCTCCTACGAGCAGTACTTC
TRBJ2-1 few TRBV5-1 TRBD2 CASRMGLVGPNEQFF TGCGCCAGCAGGATGGGACTAGTAGGACCCAATGAGCAGTTCTTC
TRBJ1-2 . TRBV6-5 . CASSSSWRGGGYTF TGTGCCAGCAGTTCTAGCTGGAGGGGTGGCGGCTACACCTTC
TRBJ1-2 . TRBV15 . CATTRDSRQNYGYTF TGTGCCACAACCAGAGATAGCAGACAGAACTATGGCTACACCTTC
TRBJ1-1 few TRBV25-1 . CASSEFNSNTEAFF TGTGCCAGCAGTGAATTTAACTCCAACACTGAAGCTTTCTTT
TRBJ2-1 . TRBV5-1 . CASSDARGNEQFF TGCGCCAGCAGTGACGCGCGGGGAAATGAGCAGTTCTTC
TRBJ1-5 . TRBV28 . CASRFQGSLGQPQHF TGTGCCAGCAGATTCCAGGGGAGCTTGGGTCAGCCCCAGCATTTT